This T cell receptor (beta chain) was identified during a study of blood T cell repertoires in COVID-19. The wider study: Researchers got acute and convalescent COVID-19 samples from the United States, Italy and Spain. T cells, B-cell-depleted T cells, or PBMCs supplied cDNA or gDNA.

Germline lookup yields CDR1 LGHDT and CDR2 YNNKEL (reference sequence). This CDR3 region has 17 residues. Trimming removed 1 base from V and 7 bases from J, with 20 bases in between. How the authors handled the data: Nucleated cell number was recorded as an estimate derived from reference gene primer amplification. TCRdb keeps only in-frame clones here, not all; method: immunoSEQ multiplex PCR. Clonal size and the V and J genes are those of that table, whereas D and trimming came from the DNA. Here the sample spans 90,000 to 130,000 clones, around four fifths being singletons. Sample: peripheral blood. The chain recombines TRBV3-1 (or the pseudogene TRBV3-2) with TRBJ2-1; perhaps TRBD1 as D (6 bases). The receptor was isolated from a woman in her 70s with acute or convalescent COVID-19. The CDR3, as DNA: TGTGCCAGCAGCCAAGGGGCAGGGGTTCGTTCCGAAAATGAGCAGTTCTTC. Its protein is CASSQGAGVRSENEQFF.